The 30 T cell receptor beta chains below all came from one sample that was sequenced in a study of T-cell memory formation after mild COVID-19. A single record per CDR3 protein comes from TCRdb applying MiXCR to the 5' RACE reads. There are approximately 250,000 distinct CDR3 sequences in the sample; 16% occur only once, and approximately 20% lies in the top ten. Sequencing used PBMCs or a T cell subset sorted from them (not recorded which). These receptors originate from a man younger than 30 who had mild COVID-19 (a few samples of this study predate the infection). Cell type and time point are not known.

The CDR3 bases are TGTGCCAGCAGTTACTCGGACAGTTACGAGCAGTACTTC. It translates to CASSYSDSYEQYF. The V call is TRBV6-6, the J call TRBJ2-7; D is possibly TRBD1 (6 bases). Germline V CDR1 and CDR2: MNHNY, SVGAGI (reference sequence). Trimming took 0 bases from V and 4 from J, leaving 7 bases between them. This CDR3 comprises 13 residues.

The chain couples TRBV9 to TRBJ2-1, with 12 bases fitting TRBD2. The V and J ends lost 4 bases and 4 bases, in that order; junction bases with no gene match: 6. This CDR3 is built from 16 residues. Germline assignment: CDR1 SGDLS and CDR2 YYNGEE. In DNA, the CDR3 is TGTGCCAGCAGCTTTGCTAGCGGGGGGGTTTACAATGAGCAGTTCTTC. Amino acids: CASSFASGGVYNEQFF.

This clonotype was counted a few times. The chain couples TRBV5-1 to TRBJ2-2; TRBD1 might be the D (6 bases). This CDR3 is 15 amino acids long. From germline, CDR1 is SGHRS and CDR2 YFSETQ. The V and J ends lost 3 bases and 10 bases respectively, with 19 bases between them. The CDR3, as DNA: TGCGCCAGCAGCTCGGGGCAGGGGCGGTTGGAGGAGCTGTTTTTT. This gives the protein CASSSGQGRLEELFF.

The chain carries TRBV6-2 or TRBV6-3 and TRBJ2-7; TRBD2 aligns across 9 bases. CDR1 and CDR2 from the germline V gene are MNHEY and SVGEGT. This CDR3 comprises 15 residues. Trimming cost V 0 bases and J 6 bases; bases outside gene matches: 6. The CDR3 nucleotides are TGTGCCAGCAGTTACTCGGAGCGGGGGGCCGGCGAGCAGTACTTC. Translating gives CASSYSERGAGEQYF.

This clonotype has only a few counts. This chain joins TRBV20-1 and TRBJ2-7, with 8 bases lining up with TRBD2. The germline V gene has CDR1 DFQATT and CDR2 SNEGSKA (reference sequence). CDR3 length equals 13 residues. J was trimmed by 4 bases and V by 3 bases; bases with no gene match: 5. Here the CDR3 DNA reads TGCAGTGCTAGTATCGCTAGCGGGTACGAGCAGTACGTC. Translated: CSASIASGYEQYV.

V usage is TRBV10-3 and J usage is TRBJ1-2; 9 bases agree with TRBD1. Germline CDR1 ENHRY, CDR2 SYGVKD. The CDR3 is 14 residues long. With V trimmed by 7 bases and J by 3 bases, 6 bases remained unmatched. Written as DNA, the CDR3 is TGTGCCATCAAGACGACAGGGGGTGACTATGGCTACACCTTC. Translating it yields CAIKTTGGDYGYTF.

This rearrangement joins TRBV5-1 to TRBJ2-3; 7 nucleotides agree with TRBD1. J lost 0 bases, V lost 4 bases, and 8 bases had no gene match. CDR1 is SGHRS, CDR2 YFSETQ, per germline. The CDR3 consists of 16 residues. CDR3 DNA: TGCGCCAGCAGCCCAGGGGGTTACTCTAGCACAGATACGCAGTATTTT. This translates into CASSPGGYSSTDTQYF.

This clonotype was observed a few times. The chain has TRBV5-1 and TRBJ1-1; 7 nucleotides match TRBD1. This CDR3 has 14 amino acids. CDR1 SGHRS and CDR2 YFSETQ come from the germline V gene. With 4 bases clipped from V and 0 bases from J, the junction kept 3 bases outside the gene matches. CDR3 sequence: CASSRGQMNTEAFF. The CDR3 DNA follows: TGCGCCAGCAGCCGGGGACAGATGAACACTGAAGCTTTCTTT. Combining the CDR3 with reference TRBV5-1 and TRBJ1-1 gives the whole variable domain KAGVTQTPRYLIKTRGQQVTLSCSPISGHRSVSWYQQTPGQGLQFLFEYFSETQRNKGNFPGRFSGRQFSNSRSEMNVSTLELGDSALYLCASSRGQMNTEAFFGQGTRLTVV.

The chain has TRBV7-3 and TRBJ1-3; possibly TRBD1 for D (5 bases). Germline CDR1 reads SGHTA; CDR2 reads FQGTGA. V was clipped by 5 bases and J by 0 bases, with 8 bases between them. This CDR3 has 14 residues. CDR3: CASSAGGSGNTIYF. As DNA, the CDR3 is TGTGCCAGCAGCGCCGGGGGCTCTGGAAACACCATATATTTT.

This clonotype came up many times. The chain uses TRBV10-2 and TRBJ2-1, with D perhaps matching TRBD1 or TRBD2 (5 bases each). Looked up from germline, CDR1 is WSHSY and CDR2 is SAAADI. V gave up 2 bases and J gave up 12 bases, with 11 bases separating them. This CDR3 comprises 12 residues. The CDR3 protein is CASSEGGLGQFF. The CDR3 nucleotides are TGCGCCAGCAGTGAGGGGGGTTTAGGGCAGTTCTTC.

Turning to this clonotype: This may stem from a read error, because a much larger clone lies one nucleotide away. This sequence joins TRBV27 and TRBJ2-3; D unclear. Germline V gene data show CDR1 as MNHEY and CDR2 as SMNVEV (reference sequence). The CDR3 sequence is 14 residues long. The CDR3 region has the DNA TGTTCCAGCAGCCCCGAATGGGGCACAGATACGCAGTATTTT. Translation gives CSSSPEWGTDTQYF.

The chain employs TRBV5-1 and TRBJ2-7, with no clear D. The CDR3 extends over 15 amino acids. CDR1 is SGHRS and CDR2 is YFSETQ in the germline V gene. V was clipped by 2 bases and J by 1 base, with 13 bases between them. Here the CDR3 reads CASSFTGRTSYEQYF. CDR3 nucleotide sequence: TGCGCCAGCAGCTTCACGGGCCGCACGTCCTACGAGCAGTACTTC.

DNA of the CDR3: TGTGCCAGCAGTTACGGACGAGCGAACTATGGCTACACCTTC. Encoded protein: CASSYGRANYGYTF. The chain is built from TRBV6-5 and TRBJ1-2, with D unclear. CDR1 and CDR2 from the germline V gene are MNHEY and SVGAGI. V lost 2 bases and J 2 bases, leaving 9 bases between the germline ends. The CDR3 is 14 residues long.

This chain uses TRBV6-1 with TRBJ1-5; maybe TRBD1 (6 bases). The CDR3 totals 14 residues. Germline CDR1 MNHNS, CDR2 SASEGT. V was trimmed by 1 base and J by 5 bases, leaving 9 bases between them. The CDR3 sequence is CASSEGTAHQPQHF. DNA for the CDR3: TGTGCCAGCAGTGAAGGGACAGCTCATCAGCCCCAGCATTTT.

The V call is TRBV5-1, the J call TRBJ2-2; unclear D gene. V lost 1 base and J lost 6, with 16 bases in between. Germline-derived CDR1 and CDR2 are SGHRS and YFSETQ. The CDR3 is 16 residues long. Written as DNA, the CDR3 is TGCGCCAGCAGCTTGAGTCCGGATCTGAGAGCCGGGGAGCTGTTTTTT. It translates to CASSLSPDLRAGELFF.

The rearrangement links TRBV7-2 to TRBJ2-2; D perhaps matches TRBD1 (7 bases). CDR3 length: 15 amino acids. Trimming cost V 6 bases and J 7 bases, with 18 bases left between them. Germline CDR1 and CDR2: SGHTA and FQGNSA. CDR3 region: CASRTRQGVGGELFF. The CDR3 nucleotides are TGTGCCAGCAGGACTAGACAGGGTGTCGGCGGGGAGCTGTTTTTT.

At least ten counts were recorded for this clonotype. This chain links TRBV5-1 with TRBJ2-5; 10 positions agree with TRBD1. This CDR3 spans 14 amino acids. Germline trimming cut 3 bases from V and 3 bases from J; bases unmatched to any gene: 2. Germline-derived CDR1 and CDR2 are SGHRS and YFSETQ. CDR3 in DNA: TGCGCCAGCAGCTCGACAGGGGGCGAAGAGACCCAGTACTTC. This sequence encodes CASSSTGGEETQYF.

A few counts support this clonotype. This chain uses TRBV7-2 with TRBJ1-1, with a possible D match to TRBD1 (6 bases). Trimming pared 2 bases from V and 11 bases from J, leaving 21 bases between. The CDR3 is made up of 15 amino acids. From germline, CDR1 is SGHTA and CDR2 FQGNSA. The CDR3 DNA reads TGTGCCAGCAGCTTATCCCCTTCGGGGGCCCCGCGGGCTTTCTTT. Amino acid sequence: CASSLSPSGAPRAFF.

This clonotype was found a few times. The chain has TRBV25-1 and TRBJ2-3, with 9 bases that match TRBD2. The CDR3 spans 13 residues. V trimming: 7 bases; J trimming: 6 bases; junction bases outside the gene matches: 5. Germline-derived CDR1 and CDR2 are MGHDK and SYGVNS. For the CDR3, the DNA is TGTGCCAGCATTCTAGCGGGGTCTGATACGCAGTATTTT. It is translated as CASILAGSDTQYF.

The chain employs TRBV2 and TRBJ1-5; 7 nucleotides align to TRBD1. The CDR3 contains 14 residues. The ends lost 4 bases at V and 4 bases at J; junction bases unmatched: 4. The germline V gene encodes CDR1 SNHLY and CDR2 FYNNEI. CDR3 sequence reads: CASSGQGLNQPQHF. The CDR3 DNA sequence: TGTGCCAGCAGTGGACAGGGCCTGAATCAGCCCCAGCATTTT.

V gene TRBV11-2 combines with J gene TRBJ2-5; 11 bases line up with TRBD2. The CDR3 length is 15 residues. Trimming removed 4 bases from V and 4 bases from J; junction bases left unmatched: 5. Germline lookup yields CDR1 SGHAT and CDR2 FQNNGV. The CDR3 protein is CASSYSGGARETQYF. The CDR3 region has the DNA TGTGCCAGCAGCTATAGCGGGGGGGCCAGAGAGACCCAGTACTTC.

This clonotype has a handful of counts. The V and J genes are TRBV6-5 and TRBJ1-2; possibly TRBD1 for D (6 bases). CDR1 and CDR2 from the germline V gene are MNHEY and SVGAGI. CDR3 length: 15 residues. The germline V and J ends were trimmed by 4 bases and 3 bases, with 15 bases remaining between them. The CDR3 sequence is CASSSQDSRYYGYTF. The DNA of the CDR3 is TGTGCCAGCAGTTCACAGGACAGTCGGTACTATGGCTACACCTTC.

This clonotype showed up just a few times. This CDR3 is CASSQTTFGNQPQHF. The CDR3 DNA sequence: TGTGCCAGCAGCCAGACTACATTCGGCAATCAGCCCCAGCATTTT. The rearrangement links TRBV12-3 or TRBV12-4 to TRBJ1-5; D is undetermined. The CDR3 totals 15 residues. Trimming shortened V by 6 bases and J by 2 bases, and 14 bases separated the two germline ends.

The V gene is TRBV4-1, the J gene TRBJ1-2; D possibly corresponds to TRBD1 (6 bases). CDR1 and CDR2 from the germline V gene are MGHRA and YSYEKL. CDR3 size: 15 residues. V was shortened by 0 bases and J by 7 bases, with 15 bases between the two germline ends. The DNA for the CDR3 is TGCGCCAGCAGCCAAGACGACAGGCCTCTGTCTGGCTACACCTTC. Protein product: CASSQDDRPLSGYTF.

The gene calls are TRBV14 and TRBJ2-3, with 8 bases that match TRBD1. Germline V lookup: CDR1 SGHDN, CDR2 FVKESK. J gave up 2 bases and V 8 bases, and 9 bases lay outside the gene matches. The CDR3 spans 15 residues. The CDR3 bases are TGTGCCAGCGCTCGGAGACAGGGGCACACAGATACGCAGTATTTT. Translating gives CASARRQGHTDTQYF.

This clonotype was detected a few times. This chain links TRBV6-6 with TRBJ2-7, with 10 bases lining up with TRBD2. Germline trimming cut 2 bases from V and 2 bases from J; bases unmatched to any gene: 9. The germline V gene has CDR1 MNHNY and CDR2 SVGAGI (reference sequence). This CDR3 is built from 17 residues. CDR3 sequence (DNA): TGTGCCAGCAGTTACGGGCTAGCGGGGGTTCCTCCCTACGAGCAGTACGTC. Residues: CASSYGLAGVPPYEQYV.

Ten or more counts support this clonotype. This chain's CDR3 is CASSELAGGVYEQYF. For the CDR3, the DNA is TGTGCCAGCAGCGAACTAGCGGGGGGTGTATACGAGCAGTACTTC. The genes are TRBV6-2 or TRBV6-3 and TRBJ2-7; 12 bases map to TRBD2. The CDR3 consists of 15 residues. CDR1 and CDR2 (germline): MNHEY, SVGEGT. V lost 6 bases and J lost 4; bases outside the gene matches: 7.

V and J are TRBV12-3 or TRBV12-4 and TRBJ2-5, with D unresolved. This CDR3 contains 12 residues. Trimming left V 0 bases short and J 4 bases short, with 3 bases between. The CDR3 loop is CASSLAIETQYF. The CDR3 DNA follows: TGTGCCAGCAGTTTAGCCATAGAGACCCAGTACTTC.

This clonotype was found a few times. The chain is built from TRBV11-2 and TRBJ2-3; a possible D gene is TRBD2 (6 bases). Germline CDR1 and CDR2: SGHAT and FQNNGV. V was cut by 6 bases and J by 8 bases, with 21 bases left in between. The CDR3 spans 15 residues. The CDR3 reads CASSHPRPGRSTQYF. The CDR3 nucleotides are TGTGCCAGCAGTCACCCGCGTCCGGGGAGGTCTACGCAGTATTTT.

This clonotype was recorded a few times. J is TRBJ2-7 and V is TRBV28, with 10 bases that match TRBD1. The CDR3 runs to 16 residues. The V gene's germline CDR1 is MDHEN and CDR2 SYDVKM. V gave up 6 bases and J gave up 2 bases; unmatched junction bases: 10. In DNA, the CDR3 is TGTGCCAGCAGCCCGCGAGGCGGGACAGGGGCCTACGAGCAGTACGTC. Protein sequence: CASSPRGGTGAYEQYV.